The following is a TCR beta chain sequence with its context. V lost 2 bases and J lost 7; bases outside the gene matches: 9. CDR3 size: 15 residues. Looked up from germline, CDR1 is MDHEN and CDR2 is SYDVKM. The assay was immunoSEQ multiplex PCR, and TCRdb's table has in-frame clones only and misses some. Among 55,000 to 90,000 clones listed, over 70% were seen once. This sample stems from a study of control samples from healthy donors and cancer patients. The TCR comes from a man aged 50 to 60 in good health. The chain recombines TRBV28 with TRBJ1-2; 8 bases are shared with TRBD1. The specimen sequenced was blood. The CDR3 protein is CASSLMGQGALGYTF. DNA of the CDR3: TGTGCCAGCAGTTTAATGGGTCAGGGGGCGCTTGGCTACACCTTC.